The TCR beta chain under discussion was sequenced for a study of shared clonotypes between healthy human individuals. Looking at the study overall: CD4 naive cells filled three plates per donor, CD4 memory three, CD8 naive two and CD8 memory one.

CD8 cells regarded as naive lacked CD45RO, were positively chosen for CCR7, and omitted terminally differentiated effector memory CD45RA+ cells. Donors were Caucasian adults residing in Nashville, Tennessee, USA. CDR1 is SEHNR, CDR2 FQNEAQ, per germline (reference sequence). The CDR3 is 13 residues long. Trimming took off 1 base at V and 6 bases at J, with 9 bases between the two ends. Genomic DNA (from each subset) was split evenly across several immunoSEQ plates. TCRdb's copy holds only in-frame clones and misses some; the assay was immunoSEQ multiplex PCR. The sample consists of around 610,000 clones, about 96% of them appearing once.

The source material was naive CD8+ T cells sorted from blood. The receptor was isolated from a woman aged 25 to 45 in good health. The chain is built from TRBV7-9 and TRBJ1-1; no firm D call. In DNA, the CDR3 is TGTGCCAGCAGCTTAGTTGGGAGCGCTGAAGCTTTCTTT. This translates into CASSLVGSAEAFF.